This TCR beta chain was found in a study of cytomegalovirus exposure and HLA in healthy donors. PCR employed 60 Vbeta and 13 Jbeta primers. Profiled with immunoSEQ multiplex PCR; TCRdb holds only in-frame clones, not every one. Altogether 85,000 to 90,000 clones are present, about 80% being singletons, with the ten largest covering roughly 9.1%. Germline values: CDR1 SGHRS, CDR2 YFSETQ. This CDR3 contains 17 residues. Study conclusions and caveats: Despite most TCR sequences being rare, some public TCRs occurred in many donors. Donor immune exposure was known only as CMV serostatus. Associated with HLA alleles at 0.05 false discovery rate in a later analysis were 15,000 to 20,000 TCR beta sequences.

About this clone: Its antigen is as yet unknown. The junction shows a germline mismatch at one end, possibly a read error.

The material sequenced was PBMCs. The origin of this receptor is a man younger than 40 in good health and CMV-seropositive. The chain uses TRBV5-1 and TRBJ1-2; 9 bases agree with TRBD1. CDR3 amino acids: CANSPQRDRVRFYGYTF. The DNA of the CDR3 is TGCGCCAACAGCCCCCAGAGGGACAGGGTACGGTTCTATGGCTACACCTTC.